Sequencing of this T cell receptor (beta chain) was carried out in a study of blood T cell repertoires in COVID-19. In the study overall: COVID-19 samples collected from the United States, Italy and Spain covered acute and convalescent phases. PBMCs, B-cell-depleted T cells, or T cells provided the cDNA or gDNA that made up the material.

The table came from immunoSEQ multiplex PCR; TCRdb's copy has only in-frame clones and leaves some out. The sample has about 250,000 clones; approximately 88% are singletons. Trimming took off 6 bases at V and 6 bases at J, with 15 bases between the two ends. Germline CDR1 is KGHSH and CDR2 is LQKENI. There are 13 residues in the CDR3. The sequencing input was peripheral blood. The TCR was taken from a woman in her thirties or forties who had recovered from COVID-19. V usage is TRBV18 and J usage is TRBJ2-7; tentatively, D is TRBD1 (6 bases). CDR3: CASSIGRGSEQYF. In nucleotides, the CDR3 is TGTGCCAGCTCTATAGGCAGGGGCTCCGAGCAGTACTTC.